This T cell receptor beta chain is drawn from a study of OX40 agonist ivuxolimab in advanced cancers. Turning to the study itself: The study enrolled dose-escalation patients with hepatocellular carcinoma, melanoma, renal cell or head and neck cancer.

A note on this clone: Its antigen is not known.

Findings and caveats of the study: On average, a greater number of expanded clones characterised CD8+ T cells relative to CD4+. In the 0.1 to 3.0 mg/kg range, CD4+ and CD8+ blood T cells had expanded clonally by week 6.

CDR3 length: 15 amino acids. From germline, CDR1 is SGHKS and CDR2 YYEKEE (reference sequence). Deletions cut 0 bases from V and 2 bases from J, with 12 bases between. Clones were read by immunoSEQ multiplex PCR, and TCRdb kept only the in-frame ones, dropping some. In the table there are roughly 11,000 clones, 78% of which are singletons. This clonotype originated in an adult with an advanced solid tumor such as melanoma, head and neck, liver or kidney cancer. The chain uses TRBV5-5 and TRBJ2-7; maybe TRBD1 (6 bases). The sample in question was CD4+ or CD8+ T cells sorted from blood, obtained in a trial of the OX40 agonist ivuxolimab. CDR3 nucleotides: TGTGCCAGCAGCTTGGCCCCAGGGGAGACCTACGAGCAGTACTTC. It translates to CASSLAPGETYEQYF.